The clone carrying this T cell receptor beta chain was seen at least ten times. Its antigen is currently unknown. The sample originates from a study of molecular identifiers for immune sequencing clone quantification. On the study more broadly: Four of five splits of RNA from roughly 20,000 or 100,000 naive CD8 cells were sequenced in replicates.

TCRdb reprocessed the PCR reads via MiXCR and lists one record per CDR3 protein. The data show tens of thousands of distinct CDR3 sequences, approximately 17% seen once. Naive CD8 T cells were sorted as CD8+CD4-CCR7+CD45RA+. Study-level results: Spiked Jurkat TCR RNA equal to one cell could reportedly be picked out among 900,000 to 1,000,000 naive cells. Effector cells had over 99% of their molecules in clones above 20 RNA copies, while naive cells had under 1%.

From germline, CDR1 is MNHNY and CDR2 SVGAGI (reference sequence). The length of the CDR3 is 15 residues. The V and J ends lost 0 bases and 2 bases, in that order; junction bases with no gene match: 3. This chain connects TRBV6-6 to TRBJ2-7; TRBD2 aligns across 8 bases. The sample comprised naive CD8+ T cells from blood, with Jurkat cell RNA spiked in. Indicated subset: FACS-sorted CD8+CD4-CCR7+CD45RA+ naive T cells. The TCR was taken from a human donor in good health. Some libraries in this study had Jurkat cell RNA spiked in. CDR3 bases: TGTGCCAGCAGTTACTCGACTAGCGCTGCCTACGAGCAGTACTTC. Its protein is CASSYSTSAAYEQYF.